This TCR beta chain derives from a study of shared clonotypes between healthy human individuals (dated by TCRdb to the early 2020s). For context, the study as a whole: The cohort included a few men and two women between 18 and 49 years of age. For each donor, three plates each were used for CD4 naive and CD4 memory, two plates were used for CD8 naive, and one plate was used for CD8 memory. Blood TCR repertoires of a handful of healthy adults were deeply sequenced to estimate repertoire size and the extent of clonotype sharing between individuals. Different laboratories and diverse techniques were used to prepare libraries and sequence TCR repertoires, to increase sequencing depth and limit assay-specific biases. Per donor, leukapheresis produced somewhere between about 0.94 and 9.5 billion PBMCs. On the study overall, not on this receptor specifically: Pairwise subsampling indicated that sequencing depth was expected to affect the degree of clonotype sharing among donors. Clonotypes shared by all four sorted-subset donors showed higher generation probabilities than non-shared clonotypes. Incomplete sequencing was indicated by rarefaction of sorted-subset datasets, despite the large sequencing depth. The genetic and exposure-history diversity represented was limited by the small number of donors. Naive subsets generally had larger estimated clonotype richness than memory subsets did. Sampling was limited to blood, and TCR repertoires in tissue likely differ from TCR repertoires in blood. When several donors were compared, the shared fraction of clonotypes was approximately 5% for naive CD4, approximately 3.5% for naive CD8, more than 2% for memory CD4, and roughly 0.4% for memory CD8.

Of note for this clone: Its specific antigen is unknown. Base qualities are not at hand, and no much larger clone is one base apart. The sample carries other DNA sequences with the same CDR3.

The donors were healthy, HIV-negative adults with no recently reported acute infections or vaccinations. Every donor was a Caucasian adult living in Nashville, Tennessee, USA. CD8 memory samples were composed of magnetically selected CD45RO+ cells combined with CCR7-negative CD45RA+ effector memory (TemRA) cells. Blood was obtained by leukapheresis, after which PBMCs were separated by Ficoll-Histopaque density gradient centrifugation and cryopreserved in liquid nitrogen vapor phase. Purity and quantity of every magnetically sorted T cell population were checked by analytical flow cytometry. Genomic DNA was isolated from each sorted fraction and quantified by UV absorbance on a Nanodrop 2000c. Using the deep immunoSEQ assay, TCR CDR3 regions were amplified from genomic DNA by multiplex PCR. Genomic DNA extracted from each cell subset was distributed evenly over all wells of several immunoSEQ 96-well plates, and each plate served as one replicate. Each replicate PCR for sorted subsets received roughly 200 ng genomic DNA, equal to roughly 30,000 T cell genomes. Purified libraries were measured with a Qubit 3.0 fluorometer, size-checked on a Bioanalyzer 2100, and measured again with the KAPA Library Quantification kit. Each immunoSEQ 96-well plate was sequenced on its own single-read 150-cycle Illumina NextSeq 550 flow cell. As for the original processing: Because only junctional sequences without quality scores were contained in the immunoSEQ output, filtering matching that applied to full-length reads could not be performed. To assign V/J genes and CDR3, sequences were annotated using PyIR, a Python wrapper for IgBLAST v1.9, with IMGT germline references. Reads were filtered out if the reads had weak V/J assignments (E-value above 1e-6), no CDR3, stop codons, out-of-frame junctions, or ambiguous translated residues. V3J clonotypes were defined by identical inferred V gene, J gene, and CDR3 amino acid sequence. The percentage overlap between two repertoires was calculated by dividing the number of shared unique clonotypes by the size of the smaller repertoire. RTK rarefaction, the Chao1 estimator, and Recon v2.1 estimates of unobserved clonotypes were used to assess repertoire richness. OLGA was used to compute generation probabilities for all TCRbeta clonotypes that the gDNA method yielded from a handful of donors. The clones in this table, taken by TCRdb from immuneACCESS, are in-frame only. Not every clone is retained; where verified, under half of the shortfall comes from an unresolved V gene, and the cause of the rest is unknown. The V and J calls and clone size were taken over from that table, and D and trimming were inferred from the DNA. This sample gives under 350,000 clones in total; around 86% of them show up just once. The ten largest clones capture roughly 17% of the sample.

The clonotype comes from a man aged 18 to 29 in good health. Sequenced material: memory CD8+ T cells sorted from blood. Sample cell subset or site, as interpreted from the label and publication: CD45RO+ cells pooled with CCR7-negative TemRA cells.

The CDR3 region reads CASSLTPGYEQYF. At the DNA level, the sequence is TGCGCCAGCAGCTTGACTCCAGGCTACGAGCAGTACTTC. The rearranged segments are TRBV5-1 and TRBJ2-7, with the D segment identity uncertain. Based on the germline V gene, the CDR1 and CDR2 sequences are SGHRS and YFSETQ. Counted from cysteine to phenylalanine, this CDR3 has 13 amino acids. Only the CDR3 portion is preserved as DNA: 39 bases, with reading frame beginning at the first base. The junction carries 8 bases between V and J, which are trimmed by 1 base and 3 bases respectively. Outside the CDR3, residues come from the reference TRBV5-1 and TRBJ2-7 proteins, so the full variable domain is: KAGVTQTPRYLIKTRGQQVTLSCSPISGHRSVSWYQQTPGQGLQFLFEYFSETQRNKGNFPGRFSGRQFSNSRSEMNVSTLELGDSALYLCASSLTPGYEQYFGPGTRLTVT.